This T cell receptor beta chain appears in the sequencing data of a study of blood T cell repertoires in COVID-19. Study as a whole: Italy, Spain and the United States were the sources of the convalescent and acute COVID-19 samples.

This CDR3 has 15 residues. Germline V gene sequence: CDR1 LNHDA, CDR2 SQIVND (reference sequence). The germline V and J ends were trimmed by 6 bases and 7 bases, with 16 bases remaining between them. In the original analysis: Reference gene primer amplification in the assay estimated nucleated cell counts. Only in-frame clones appear in the TCRdb table, and some are missing; sequencing was by immunoSEQ multiplex PCR. Clone size and the V and J calls come from that table; the DNA yielded D and trimming. The table has roughly 73,000 clones, 87% seen once. The clonotype originates from a woman older than 75 with active or convalescent COVID-19. The chain couples TRBV19 to TRBJ1-6; D gene uncertain. The sequencing input was peripheral blood. CDR3 coding DNA: TGTGCCAGTAGCCCCCAGGCGGGATTGAATTCACCCCTCCACTTT. It encodes CASSPQAGLNSPLHF.